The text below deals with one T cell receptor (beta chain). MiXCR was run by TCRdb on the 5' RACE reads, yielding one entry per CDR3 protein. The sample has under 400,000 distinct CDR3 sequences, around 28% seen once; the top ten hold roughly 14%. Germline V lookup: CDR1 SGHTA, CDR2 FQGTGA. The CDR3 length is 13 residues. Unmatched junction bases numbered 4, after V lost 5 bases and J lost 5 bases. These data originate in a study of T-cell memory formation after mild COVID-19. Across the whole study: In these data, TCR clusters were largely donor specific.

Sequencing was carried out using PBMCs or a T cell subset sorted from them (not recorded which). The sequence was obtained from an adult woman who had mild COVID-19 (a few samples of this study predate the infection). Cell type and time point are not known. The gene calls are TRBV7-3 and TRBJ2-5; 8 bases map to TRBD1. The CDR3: CASSQGALETQYF. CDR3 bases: TGTGCCAGCAGCCAGGGGGCTTTGGAGACCCAGTACTTC.